The present T cell receptor beta chain was sequenced within a study of T cells in Graves' hyperthyroidism and ophthalmopathy. The germline gives CDR1 SEHNR, CDR2 FQNEAQ (reference sequence). This CDR3 has 15 amino acids. Deletions cut 5 bases from V and 6 bases from J, with 16 bases between. The patients, who ranged from 18 to 65 in age, presented with newly diagnosed hyperthyroidism lasting under 2 months. Lactation, pregnancy, other autoimmune disease or uncontrolled infection excluded patients. The source material, RNA transcripts, was used to amplify TCR beta CDR3 regions. A set of HTBI primers served as the primers for a first-round RT-PCR of the TCR CDR3. TCRdb itself ran the multiplex PCR reads through MiXCR, one entry per CDR3 protein. The sample carries hundreds of thousands of distinct CDR3 sequences, around a third recorded once.

The receptor was derived from a woman aged 40 to 49 with Graves' hyperthyroidism. The sequenced material came from blood. V and J are TRBV7-9 and TRBJ1-4, with TRBD1 as a possible D gene (6 bases). The CDR3 DNA reads TGTGCCAGCAGCCCCAGGGGAGAGGGACATGAAAAACTGTTTTTT. Translated, it gives CASSPRGEGHEKLFF.